What follows are 21 T cell receptor beta chains derived from one specimen sequenced in a study of shared clonotypes between healthy human individuals (dated by TCRdb to 2018 to 2021). The library relied on the immunoSEQ multiplex PCR assay. Entries here come from immuneACCESS through TCRdb and include only in-frame sequences with V and J called. Some clones fail to appear in such tables; in the studies checked, an unresolved V gene covers under half of the shortfall, and the cause of the remainder is unknown. For this sample the table gives 1,500,000 or so clones, of which 98% were detected only once. The ten largest account for approximately 0.4% of the sample. The sequencing sample was made of naive CD4+ T cells sorted from blood. The sample's cell subset or site label, decoded: CD45RA+ positively selected. The source is a young man in good health.

This sequence joins TRBV15 and TRBJ2-2; the match to TRBD2 covers 10 bases. Germline trimming cut 0 bases from V and 4 bases from J; bases unmatched to any gene: 2. The CDR3 runs to 16 residues. Germline CDR1 LNHNV, CDR2 YYDKDF (reference sequence). CDR3 sequence: CATSREPSGSTGELFF. DNA for the CDR3: TGTGCCACCAGCAGAGAGCCTAGCGGGAGCACCGGGGAGCTGTTTTTT.

This chain joins TRBV7-7 and TRBJ1-3; D possibly corresponds to TRBD1 (5 bases). Germline values: CDR1 SSHAT, CDR2 FNYEAQ (reference sequence). Between the trimmed V and J ends, which lost 5 bases and 0 bases, there was a span of 14 bases. This CDR3 contains 16 residues. The CDR3 DNA reads TGTGCCAGCAGCCCGGGGCCGGGCGGCTCTGGAAACACCATATATTTT. The encoded protein is CASSPGPGGSGNTIYF.

This sequence joins TRBV29-1 and TRBJ2-1; D uncertain. V dropped 8 bases and J dropped 2 bases, with 13 bases sitting between them. This CDR3 spans 13 amino acids. The V gene's germline CDR1 is SQVTM and CDR2 ANQGSEA. The CDR3 DNA is TGCAGCTTCACGACGGATACCTACAATGAGCAGTTCTTC. Translation gives CSFTTDTYNEQFF.

This clone is a singleton in its sample. Other DNA sequences from this sample encode an identical CDR3 as well. The chain employs TRBV28 and TRBJ1-1; D gene uncertain. Germline lookup yields CDR1 MDHEN and CDR2 SYDVKM. The CDR3 runs 12 residues. The V and J ends lost 5 bases and 4 bases respectively, with 8 bases between them. The CDR3 loop is CASSLDGTEAFF. CDR3 bases: TGTGCCAGCAGTCTGGACGGCACTGAAGCTTTCTTT. The full variable domain, rest sourced from reference TRBV28 and TRBJ1-1, is DVKVTQSSRYLVKRTGEKVFLECVQDMDHENMFWYRQDPGLGLRLIYFSYDVKMKEKGDIPEGYSVSREKKERFSLILESASTNQTSMYLCASSLDGTEAFFGQGTRLTVV.

Written as DNA, the CDR3 is TGCGCCAGCAGCTTCGGAACAGCTGGCTACACCTTC. The encoded protein is CASSFGTAGYTF. The chain couples TRBV5-1 to TRBJ1-2; D ambiguous. Germline-derived CDR1 and CDR2 are SGHRS and YFSETQ. The length of the CDR3 is 12 residues. V was trimmed by 2 bases and J by 7 bases, leaving 9 bases between them.

Concerning this clone: The same CDR3 arises from other DNA sequences in this sample as well. The chain has TRBV29-1 and TRBJ2-5; D unclear. Per germline, CDR1 SQVTM and CDR2 ANQGSEA. The length of the CDR3 is 9 residues. Deletions cut 3 bases from V and 8 bases from J, with 4 bases between. Written as DNA, the CDR3 is TGCAGCGTTGAGGGTACCCAGTACTTC. This encodes CSVEGTQYF.

The V call is TRBV2, the J call TRBJ2-1; TRBD2 matches 7 bases. V gave up 10 bases and J gave up 6 bases; unmatched junction bases: 9. This CDR3 comprises 13 residues. Germline CDR1 SNHLY, CDR2 FYNNEI. CDR3 nucleotides: TGTGCCAAATCACGGGACTACATCAATGAGCAGTTCTTC. This codes for CAKSRDYINEQFF.

The J gene is TRBJ2-3, the V gene TRBV28; 11 bases are a match to TRBD2. This CDR3 comprises 14 residues. V lost 7 bases to trimming and J lost 3 bases; unmatched junction nucleotides: 3. Germline CDR1 reads MDHEN; CDR2 reads SYDVKM. The CDR3 reads CASTLAGGTDTQYF. In DNA, the CDR3 is TGTGCCAGCACCCTAGCGGGAGGAACAGATACGCAGTATTTT.

This chain connects TRBV10-2 to TRBJ2-3; no clear D gene. Trimming stripped 5 bases from V and 1 base from J, with 13 bases between. CDR3 length: 15 amino acids. Looked up from germline, CDR1 is WSHSY and CDR2 is SAAADI. For the CDR3, the DNA is TGCGCCAGCAGTATCCCCGATAGAGGCACAGATACGCAGTATTTT. As protein: CASSIPDRGTDTQYF.

The rearrangement uses TRBV18 and TRBJ2-3; TRBD2 might be the D (6 bases). V dropped 4 bases and J dropped 3 bases, with 14 bases sitting between them. CDR3 length: 15 residues. CDR1 is KGHSH, CDR2 LQKENI, per germline. The CDR3 nucleotides read TGTGCCAGCTCACTCCTACTAGCTGGTACAGATACGCAGTATTTT. The encoded protein is CASSLLLAGTDTQYF.

The chain has TRBV6-5 and TRBJ1-2; no firm D call. Germline loops: CDR1 MNHEY, CDR2 SVGAGI. The CDR3 has 10 amino acids. The DNA of the CDR3 is TGTGCTGTCCGTGGCTATGGCTACACCTTC. Translation: CAVRGYGYTF.

V usage is TRBV6-5 and J usage is TRBJ2-7, with 11 bases lining up with TRBD2. The CDR3 loop spans 14 amino acids. Germline CDR1 MNHEY, CDR2 SVGAGI. Trimming at V came to 8 bases and at J to 3 bases, leaving 6 bases not matched to a gene. CDR3 coding DNA: TGTGCCAGCGGTATAGCGGGAGGGTACTACGAGCAGTACTTC. The encoded protein is CASGIAGGYYEQYF.

V and J are TRBV2 and TRBJ1-1; no clear D. The CDR3 loop spans 15 amino acids. The V gene's germline CDR1 is SNHLY and CDR2 FYNNEI. V lost 6 bases and J 0 bases, leaving 14 bases between the germline ends. The CDR3 loop is CASRTQRFMNTEAFF. The CDR3 region has the DNA TGTGCCAGCAGGACACAGCGTTTCATGAACACTGAAGCTTTCTTT.

V and J are TRBV28 and TRBJ2-7, with TRBD2 as a possible D gene (7 bases). V lost 5 bases, J lost 7 bases, and 12 bases lay in between. The CDR3 spans 12 residues. Looked up from germline, CDR1 is MDHEN and CDR2 is SYDVKM. The CDR3 loop is CASSRGGREQYF. CDR3 DNA sequence: TGTGCCAGCAGTAGGGGGGGACGGGAGCAGTACTTC.

Note on this clone: The sample holds other DNA sequences that translate to the same CDR3. This chain connects TRBV18 to TRBJ1-5, with D perhaps TRBD1 (5 bases). Trimming pared 6 bases from V and 0 bases from J, leaving 9 bases between. Germline V CDR1 and CDR2: KGHSH, LQKENI. The CDR3 runs 14 residues. This CDR3 is CASSPQGSNQPQHF. CDR3 in DNA: TGTGCCAGCTCGCCGCAGGGTAGCAATCAGCCCCAGCATTTT. The full variable domain, completed using reference TRBV18 and TRBJ1-5, is NAGVMQNPRHLVRRRGQEARLRCSPMKGHSHVYWYRQLPEEGLKFMVYLQKENIIDESGMPKERFSAEFPKEGPSILRIQQVVRGDSAAYFCASSPQGSNQPQHFGDGTRLSIL.

This chain joins TRBV6-1 and TRBJ2-7, with D hard to call. CDR1 is MNHNS and CDR2 is SASEGT in the germline V gene. Trimming removed 2 bases at V and 5 bases at J, with 13 bases between. The CDR3 spans 14 residues. Here the CDR3 reads CASSELAKTDEQYF. Written as DNA, the CDR3 is TGTGCCAGCAGTGAACTTGCGAAGACGGACGAGCAGTACTTC.

There are a few counts of this clone. CDR3 region: CASSLTDGSGANVLTF. As DNA, the CDR3 is TGTGCCAGCAGCCTGACGGACGGCTCTGGGGCCAACGTCCTGACTTTC. The V call is TRBV9, the J call TRBJ2-6; no clear D. CDR3 length: 16 residues. The germline V gene has CDR1 SGDLS and CDR2 YYNGEE. V shed 4 bases and J shed 0 bases, with 11 bases lying between them.

V usage is TRBV9 and J usage is TRBJ2-7; D is possibly TRBD2 (5 bases). Looked up from germline, CDR1 is SGDLS and CDR2 is YYNGEE. Between the trimmed V and J ends, which lost 4 bases and 2 bases, there was a span of 16 bases. The CDR3 has 15 residues. In nucleotides, the CDR3 is TGTGCCAGCAGCACGGGGATGGGCAGCACCTACGAGCAGTACTTC. Its translation: CASSTGMGSTYEQYF.

For this clone: Different DNA sequences within this sample yield the same CDR3. The rearrangement joins TRBV20-1 to TRBJ2-3; no clear D gene. Germline CDR1 and CDR2: DFQATT and SNEGSKA (reference sequence). This CDR3 comprises 10 residues. Deletions cut 3 bases from V and 5 bases from J, with 3 bases between. The CDR3 spells CSASLDTQYF. The CDR3 DNA reads as TGCAGTGCTAGCTTAGATACGCAGTATTTT.

This chain connects TRBV7-8 to TRBJ2-1, with 7 bases fitting TRBD2. Germline-derived CDR1 and CDR2 are SGHVS and FQNEAQ. The J segment lost 7 bases and the V segment lost 6 bases, leaving 9 bases of the junction unmatched. The CDR3 covers 14 residues. CDR3 DNA sequence: TGTGCCAGCAGGGTGGGAGGGGATGGAAATGAGCAGTTCTTC. This encodes CASRVGGDGNEQFF.

This clone was seen just once. This rearrangement joins TRBV19 to TRBJ1-2, with unresolved D. The CDR3 length is 13 residues. The germline gives CDR1 LNHDA, CDR2 SQIVND (reference sequence). V was shortened by 3 bases and J by 4 bases, with 9 bases between the two germline ends. CDR3 protein: CASSIGETYGYTF. CDR3 sequence (DNA): TGTGCCAGTAGTATCGGGGAGACCTATGGCTACACCTTC.